This T cell receptor beta chain was captured by sequencing in a study of blood T cell repertoires in COVID-19 (TCRdb year 2020). Context from the whole study: The collaborator samples originated in the United States, Italy and Spain and spanned the acute and convalescent phases of COVID-19. The prospective study material was composed of cDNA or gDNA derived from T cells, B-cell-depleted T cells, or PBMCs. Subjects who had been exposed to COVID-19, were actively infected with it, or had recovered from it provided the deeply sampled blood TCRbeta repertoires that made up the dataset. The repertoires were released in a freely available public database meant as a resource for research on the immune response to SARS-CoV-2. Samples came from the ongoing ImmuneRACE study (first 160 participants) plus 1,254 subjects from 6 global collaborators. Nearly every sample came with metadata listing a de-identified subject ID, COVID-19 status, age in years and sex. Where HLA class I and class II types were available, the types were taken from metadata supplied by the sample provider, not from assay-based typing. The full study reports these points: The amount of clinical and demographic metadata varied by source and participant and was provided uncurated.

The collaborating institutions used their own protocols to collect whole blood in K2EDTA tubes. Collaborator samples were shipped for TCRbeta analysis as frozen whole blood, isolated PBMCs, or DNA extracted from either sample type. Regarding this clone: Its antigen is unknown. Within one base of it there is no much larger clone, and no base qualities were kept.

CDR1 KGHSH and CDR2 LQKENI are derived from the germline V gene. The CDR3 runs 17 residues from the cysteine to the phenylalanine. Left in the record is the CDR3 DNA by itself, 51 bases read in frame from the first base. The junction shows trimming of 3 bases on V and 1 base on J, and the gene matches do not reach 9 bases of it. TCRbeta CDR3 regions were amplified from genomic DNA by means of the immunoSEQ Assay, a bias-controlled multiplex PCR. The paper's processing steps were these. Within the assay, amplification of reference gene primers was used to estimate how many nucleated cells each sample contained. To quantify the absolute abundance of each unique TCRbeta CDR3 rearrangement, sequence reads were collapsed and filtered. For each sample, productive Simpson clonality was calculated as the square root of Simpson's diversity index over productive rearrangements. TCRdb re-hosts the immuneACCESS table, in-frame sequences only. Its copies lack some clones; in the studies checked, an unresolved V gene accounts for under half of them, and the cause for the rest is not known. That table furnishes V, J and clone size, whereas the DNA furnished D and trimming. Across this sample there are about 55,000 clones, with around 90% seen only once. The ten largest clones add up to 5.5% to 6.5% of the sample.

The chain joins TRBV18 to TRBJ2-7; 10 nucleotides in the junction match TRBD2. This TCR was sampled from a man aged 45-60 years with active COVID-19. Sequenced sample: peripheral blood. The DNA sequence is TGTGCCAGCTCACCGAAGCTAGCGGGAGAGGGGTCCTACGAGCAGTACTTC. Its product reads: CASSPKLAGEGSYEQYF.